A selection of T cell receptor beta chains follows, all from one sample in a study of identical twins. TCRdb reanalysed the 5' RACE reads using MiXCR and keeps one entry per CDR3 protein. The repertoire holds about 460,000 distinct CDR3 sequences, with more than 13% as singletons. The same data also contributed to another study, on yellow fever vaccine responses in identical twins.

The sample consisted of CD4+ T cells sorted from blood. These receptors were obtained from a woman in her late teens or twenties in good health. CDR3s include the opening cysteine and the closing phenylalanine or tryptophan.

j_gene | v_gene | CDR3aa
TRBJ2-3 | TRBV28 | CASSRNTGGADTQYF
TRBJ2-3 | TRBV15 | CATSKGQGKTDTQYF
TRBJ1-1 | TRBV7-9 | CASSTRAGTGANTEAFF
TRBJ2-2 | TRBV14 | CASSQALITGELFF
TRBJ2-1 | TRBV6-5 | CASSYFQLAGSSYNEQFF
TRBJ2-2 | TRBV20-1 | CSARDLSLTSGFTGELFF
TRBJ2-5 | TRBV6-6 | CASGGTRETQYF
TRBJ1-1 | TRBV3-1 | CASSQVQREAFF
TRBJ2-7 | TRBV29-1 | CSVGGIDRKSSYEQYF
TRBJ2-5 | TRBV7-2 | CASSSIPRGETQYF
TRBJ2-1 | TRBV12-3/TRBV12-4 | CASSLIATYNEQFF
TRBJ2-4 | TRBV4-2 | CASSQDTDRVKNIQYF
TRBJ2-3 | TRBV11-3 | CASSLDGQGADTQYF
TRBJ2-2 | TRBV7-9 | CASSPWTGKNTGELFF
TRBJ2-3 | TRBV27 | CASSFGQGRTDTQYF
TRBJ2-3 | TRBV28 | CASSSPSGGGTDTQYF
TRBJ2-2 | TRBV12-3/TRBV12-4 | CASRQSGGSGELFF
TRBJ1-2 | TRBV28 | CASSPDRDRGYTF
TRBJ1-6 | TRBV29-1 | CSVRPNYNSPLHF
TRBJ2-3 | TRBV27 | CASSFLAGVDTQYF
TRBJ2-3 | TRBV7-9 | CASSFTGSSTDTQYF
TRBJ2-2 | TRBV29-1 | CSVEGQGLTGELFF
TRBJ2-7 | TRBV5-1 | CASSLALAQDYEQYF
TRBJ2-5 | TRBV29-1 | CSVDLSNRGEETQYF
TRBJ2-1 | TRBV20-1 | CSAHTTGGGGSLSYNEQFF
TRBJ2-3 | TRBV27 | CASSSGMGTDTQYF
TRBJ2-3 | TRBV7-3 | CASSSTGTPNTDTQYF
TRBJ2-3 | TRBV9 | CASSVEGGTDTQYF
TRBJ2-7 | TRBV4-3 | CASSQDFGAGWSYEQYF
TRBJ2-7 | TRBV5-1 | CASSLAPIGSYEQHF
TRBJ2-1 | TRBV3-1 | CASSQGWGQVYEQFF
TRBJ2-3 | TRBV7-9 | CASSLHGTASTDTQYF
TRBJ2-7 | TRBV12-3/TRBV12-4 | CASRERGSSYEQYF
TRBJ2-2 | TRBV5-1 | CASSLGRGIFTGELFF
TRBJ2-1 | TRBV9 | CASSQTGDSYNEQFF
TRBJ2-5 | TRBV28 | CASSLAAAGGETQYF
TRBJ1-4 | TRBV10-3 | CAIRQRFNEKLFF
TRBJ2-1 | TRBV7-6 | CASSSMASLEQFF
TRBJ2-3 | TRBV11-3 | CASSLSGGAGTTDTQYF
TRBJ2-2 | TRBV29-1 | CSVAGQGLTGELFF
TRBJ2-7 | TRBV12-3/TRBV12-4 | CASSLGREYEQYF
TRBJ2-3 | TRBV6-1 | CASSPGETDTQYF
TRBJ2-4 | TRBV5-4 | CASSLAKEANIQYF
TRBJ1-3 | TRBV30 | CAWSSNTIYF
TRBJ2-4 | TRBV12-3/TRBV12-4 | CASRFSGTENIQYF
TRBJ2-5 | TRBV12-3/TRBV12-4 | CASSIAGGETQYF
TRBJ2-3 | TRBV5-1 | CASSLELAGGLKYF
TRBJ2-4 | TRBV6-2/TRBV6-3 | CASSNRTGTKNIQYF
TRBJ1-1 | TRBV5-1 | CASTKDSSNTEAFF
TRBJ2-2 | TRBV5-1 | CASSSGLAANTGELFF
TRBJ2-7 | TRBV7-6 | CASSSVDRTAQSSYEQYF